A single sample is the source of the 5 T cell receptor beta chains below, sequenced in a study of cytomegalovirus exposure and HLA in healthy donors. The PCR ran on 60 Vbeta and 13 Jbeta primers. Profiling relied on immunoSEQ multiplex PCR, and the TCRdb table lists in-frame clones only, not all of them. The table lists more than 65,000 clones, 60% to 85% of them singletons. What was sequenced was PBMCs. All receptors come from a man between 18 and 35 years old in good health and CMV-seropositive.

This rearrangement joins TRBV19 to TRBJ2-1; D possibly corresponds to TRBD1 (6 bases). V shed 3 bases and J shed 12 bases, with 12 bases lying between them. Germline lookup yields CDR1 LNHDA and CDR2 SQIVND (reference sequence). This CDR3 has 12 residues. Written as DNA, the CDR3 is TGTGCCAGTAGTATTGGGGGCAAGGGGCAGTTCTTC. Protein product: CASSIGGKGQFF.

The V call is TRBV7-8, the J call TRBJ2-1; D is possibly TRBD2 (5 bases). CDR1 is SGHVS and CDR2 is FQNEAQ in the germline V gene. CDR3 length: 16 residues. V was pared by 4 bases and J by 9 bases, with 22 bases between. CDR3 sequence (DNA): TGTGCCAGCAGCTCGCCGTGGTGGGGAAACGAGGGTGAGCAGTTCTTC. Its protein is CASSSPWWGNEGEQFF.

V gene TRBV29-1 combines with J gene TRBJ2-4; the D gene is possibly TRBD2 (6 bases). CDR1 is SQVTM, CDR2 ANQGSEA, per germline. The CDR3 contains 13 residues. V was trimmed by 6 bases and J by 7 bases, leaving 16 bases between them. CDR3 sequence reads: CSVETSSGNIQYF. Here the CDR3 DNA reads TGCAGCGTGGAAACTAGCTCGGGGAACATTCAGTACTTC.

The chain uses TRBV7-9 and TRBJ2-2; TRBD1 matches at 7 bases. This CDR3 has 16 amino acids. CDR1 and CDR2 (germline): SEHNR, FQNEAQ (reference sequence). Germline trimming cut 3 bases from V and 4 bases from J; bases unmatched to any gene: 8. CDR3 nucleotide sequence: TGTGCCAGCAGCTTCCTGGGACAGAGAGGCACCGGGGAGCTGTTTTTT. Translation gives CASSFLGQRGTGELFF.

This clone showed up just a few times. V is TRBV5-4 and J is TRBJ1-2; D gene uncertain. The length of the CDR3 is 13 residues. The V gene lost 1 base and the J gene lost 3 bases, with 7 bases spanning the gap. Germline V gene sequence: CDR1 SGHNT, CDR2 YYREEE (reference sequence). CDR3 DNA sequence: TGTGCCAGCAGCTTGCGGGGTTACTATGGCTACACCTTC. Translated: CASSLRGYYGYTF.